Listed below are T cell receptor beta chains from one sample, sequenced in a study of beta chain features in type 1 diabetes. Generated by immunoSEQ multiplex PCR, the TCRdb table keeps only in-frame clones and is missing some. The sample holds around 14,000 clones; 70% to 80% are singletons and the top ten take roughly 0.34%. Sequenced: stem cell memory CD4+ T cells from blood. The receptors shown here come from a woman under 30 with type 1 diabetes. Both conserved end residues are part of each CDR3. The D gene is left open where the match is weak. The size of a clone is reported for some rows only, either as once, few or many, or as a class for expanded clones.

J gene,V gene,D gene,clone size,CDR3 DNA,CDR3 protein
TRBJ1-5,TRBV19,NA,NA,TGTGCCAGTAGTGCCCAGGATCAGCCCCAGCATTTT,CASSAQDQPQHF
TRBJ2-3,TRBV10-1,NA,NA,TGCGCCAGCAGTGACCAGGCCACAGACAAACGAGATACGCAGTATTTT,CASSDQATDKRDTQYF
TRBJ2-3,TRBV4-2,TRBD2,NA,TGTGCCAGCAGCCCTCTAGCGGTGCGCACAGATACGCAGTATTTT,CASSPLAVRTDTQYF
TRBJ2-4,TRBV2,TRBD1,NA,TGTGCCAGCACCACTGAACAGGGGGTCAAAAACATTCAGTACTTC,CASTTEQGVKNIQYF
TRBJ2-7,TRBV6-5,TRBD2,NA,TGTGCCAGCGCTGGGACTAGCGGGAGGCTGGCTCACTTC,CASAGTSGRLAHF
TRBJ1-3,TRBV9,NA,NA,TGTGCCAGCAGCGCCCGTGGCGGCCCTGGAAACACCATATATTTT,CASSARGGPGNTIYF
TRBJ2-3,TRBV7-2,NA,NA,TGTGCCAGCAGCCACACAGATACGCAGTATTTT,CASSHTDTQYF
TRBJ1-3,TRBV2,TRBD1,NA,TGTGCCAGCAGTGCAACAGGGGACTCTGGAAACACCATATATTTT,CASSATGDSGNTIYF
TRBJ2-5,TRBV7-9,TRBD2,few,TGTGCCAGCAGCTCCCCGGGACTAGCCCAAGAGACCCAGTACTTC,CASSSPGLAQETQYF
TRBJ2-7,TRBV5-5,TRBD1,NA,TGTGCCAGCAGCCCCCGGACAGGGCGGCCCTACGAGCAGTACTTC,CASSPRTGRPYEQYF
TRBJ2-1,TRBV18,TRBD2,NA,TGTGCCAGCTCTCGACTAGCCTATGATAATGAGCAGTTCTTC,CASSRLAYDNEQFF
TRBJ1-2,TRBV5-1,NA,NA,TGCGCCAGCAGCTTTGGGCAGGCGATCTATGGCTACACCTTC,CASSFGQAIYGYTF
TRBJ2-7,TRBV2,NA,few,TGTGCCAGCAGGGCTCGATCAAGCGGCTCCTACGAGCAGTACTTC,CASRARSSGSYEQYF
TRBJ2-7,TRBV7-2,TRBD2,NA,TGTGCCAGCAGCTTAAGGAGCGGGAGCTCCTACGAGCAGTACTTC,CASSLRSGSSYEQYF
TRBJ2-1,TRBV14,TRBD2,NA,TGTGCCAGCAGCCGCCGGACTAGAGGTGAGCAGTTCTTC,CASSRRTRGEQFF
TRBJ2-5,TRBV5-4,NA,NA,TGTGCCAGCAGCTTGGGACAGCATCAAGAGACCCAGTACTTC,CASSLGQHQETQYF
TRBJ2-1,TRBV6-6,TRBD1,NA,TGTGCCAGCAGTTTACAGGGGGTGTCCTACAATGAGCAGTTCTTC,CASSLQGVSYNEQFF
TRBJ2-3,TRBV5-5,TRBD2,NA,TGTGCCAGCAGCTTGTCTAGCGGAACAGATACGCAGTATTTT,CASSLSSGTDTQYF
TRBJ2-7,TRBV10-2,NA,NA,TGCGCCAGCAGTAGGGGGTGGATCGAGCAGTACTTC,CASSRGWIEQYF
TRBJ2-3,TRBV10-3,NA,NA,TGTGCCATCAGTGGACAGGGAGGAGATACGCAGTATTTT,CAISGQGGDTQYF
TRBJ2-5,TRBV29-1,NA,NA,TGCAGCGTGGGGACATTGCCTACTACCAGCCAAGAGACCCAGTACTTC,CSVGTLPTTSQETQYF
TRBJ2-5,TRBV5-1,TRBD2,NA,TGCGCCAGCAGCTTCGTCGGGCTAGCGGGAGGAGAGACCCAGTACTTC,CASSFVGLAGGETQYF